One sample yielded the 4 T cell receptor beta chains listed below, sequenced in a study of blood T cell repertoires in COVID-19. Clones were read by immunoSEQ multiplex PCR, and TCRdb kept only the in-frame ones, dropping some. The table has approximately 220,000 clones, about 90% seen once. Sequencing was done on a sample of PBMCs or T cells enriched from blood (not recorded which). The source of these receptors is a woman in her 30s with acute COVID-19.

The chain uses TRBV11-2 and TRBJ1-1; D uncertain. Germline V gene data show CDR1 as SGHAT and CDR2 as FQNNGV. The V and J ends lost 3 bases and 0 bases respectively, with 8 bases between them. The length of the CDR3 is 14 residues. The CDR3 region is CASSFLALNTEAFF. DNA of the CDR3: TGTGCCAGCAGCTTCCTAGCCCTGAACACTGAAGCTTTCTTT.

CDR3 nucleotides: TGTGCCAGCAGTGGTTCACTTTCAAGCTCCTACAATGAGCAGTTCTTC. Translation: CASSGSLSSSYNEQFF. The genes are TRBV28 and TRBJ2-1, with D unresolved. Trimming cost V 5 bases and J 0 bases, with 14 bases left between them. The germline gives CDR1 MDHEN, CDR2 SYDVKM. This CDR3 region has 16 residues.

The chain employs TRBV4-2 and TRBJ1-5; D unresolved. V lost 4 bases and J 0 bases, leaving 10 bases between the germline ends. The V gene's germline CDR1 is LGHNA and CDR2 YNFKEQ. The CDR3 loop spans 15 amino acids. CDR3 sequence reads: CASSLTGDSNQPQHF. CDR3 sequence (DNA): TGTGCCAGCAGCCTCACCGGGGATAGCAATCAGCCCCAGCATTTT.

The V and J genes are TRBV27 and TRBJ1-6; D gene uncertain. V was clipped by 0 bases and J by 9 bases, with 9 bases between them. Germline CDR1 MNHEY, CDR2 SMNVEV (reference sequence). This CDR3 has 14 residues. The CDR3 sequence is CASSLSNRGSPLHF. The CDR3 coding sequence is TGTGCCAGCAGTTTATCCAACCGGGGTTCACCCCTCCACTTT.